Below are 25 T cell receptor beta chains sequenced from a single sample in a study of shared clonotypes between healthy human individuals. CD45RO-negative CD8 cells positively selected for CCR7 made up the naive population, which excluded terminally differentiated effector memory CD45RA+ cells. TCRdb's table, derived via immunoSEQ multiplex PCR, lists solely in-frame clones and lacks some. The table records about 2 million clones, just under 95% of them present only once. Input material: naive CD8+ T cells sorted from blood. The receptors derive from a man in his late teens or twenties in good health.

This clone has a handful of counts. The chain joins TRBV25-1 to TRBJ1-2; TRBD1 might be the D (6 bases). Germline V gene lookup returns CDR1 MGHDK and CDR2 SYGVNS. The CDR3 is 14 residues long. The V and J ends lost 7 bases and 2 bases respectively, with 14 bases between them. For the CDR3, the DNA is TGTGCCAGCAAGGCCAGGGGAGAAAACTATGGCTACACCTTC. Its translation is CASKARGENYGYTF.

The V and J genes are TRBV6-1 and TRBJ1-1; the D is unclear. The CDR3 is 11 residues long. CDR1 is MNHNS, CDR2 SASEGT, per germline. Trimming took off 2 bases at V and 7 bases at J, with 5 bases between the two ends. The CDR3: CASSEMSEAFF. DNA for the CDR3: TGTGCCAGCAGTGAAATGAGTGAAGCTTTCTTT.

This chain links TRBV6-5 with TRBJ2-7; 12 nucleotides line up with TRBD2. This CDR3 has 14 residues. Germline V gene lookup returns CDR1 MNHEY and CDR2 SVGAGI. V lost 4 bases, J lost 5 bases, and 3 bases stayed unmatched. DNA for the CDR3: TGTGCCAGCAGTTCTGGACTAGCGGGGAACGAGCAGTACTTC. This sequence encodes CASSSGLAGNEQYF.

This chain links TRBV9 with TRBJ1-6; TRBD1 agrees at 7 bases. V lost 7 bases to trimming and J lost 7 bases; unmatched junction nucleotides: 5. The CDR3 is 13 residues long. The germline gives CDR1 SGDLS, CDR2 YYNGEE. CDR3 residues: CASGLGGNSPLHF. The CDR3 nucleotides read TGTGCCAGCGGACTAGGGGGCAATTCACCCCTCCACTTT. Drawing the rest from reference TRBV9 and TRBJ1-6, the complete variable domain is DSGVTQTPKHLITATGQRVTLRCSPRSGDLSVYWYQQSLDQGLQFLIQYYNGEERAKGNILERFSAQQFPDLHSELNLSSLELGDSALYFCASGLGGNSPLHFGNGTRLTVT.

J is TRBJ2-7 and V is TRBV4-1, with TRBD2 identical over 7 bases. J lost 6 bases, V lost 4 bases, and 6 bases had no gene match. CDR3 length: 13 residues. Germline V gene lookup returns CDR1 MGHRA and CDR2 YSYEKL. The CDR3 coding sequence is TGCGCCAGCAGCCCTCCCGGGAGGTCCGAGCAGTACTTC. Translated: CASSPPGRSEQYF.

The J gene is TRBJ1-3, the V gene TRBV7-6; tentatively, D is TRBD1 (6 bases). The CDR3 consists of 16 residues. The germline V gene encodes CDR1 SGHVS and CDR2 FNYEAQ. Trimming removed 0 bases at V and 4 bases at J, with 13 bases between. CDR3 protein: CASSLALQGPGNTIYF. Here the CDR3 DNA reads TGTGCCAGCAGCTTAGCGCTGCAGGGGCCAGGAAACACCATATATTTT.

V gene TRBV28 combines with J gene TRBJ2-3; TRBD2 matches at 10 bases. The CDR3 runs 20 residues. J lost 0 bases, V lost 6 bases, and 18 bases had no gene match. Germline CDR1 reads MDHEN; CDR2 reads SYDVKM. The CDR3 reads CASSPPLLLAGVSSTDTQYF. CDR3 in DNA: TGTGCCAGCAGCCCTCCTCTCCTCCTAGCGGGGGTCTCTAGCACAGATACGCAGTATTTT.

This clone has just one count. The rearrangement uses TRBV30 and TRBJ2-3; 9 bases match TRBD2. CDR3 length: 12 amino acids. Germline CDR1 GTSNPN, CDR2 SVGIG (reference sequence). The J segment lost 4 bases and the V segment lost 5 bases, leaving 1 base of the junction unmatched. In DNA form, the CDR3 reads TGTGCCTGGGCTAGCGGGGCAGATACGCAGTATTTT. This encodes CAWASGADTQYF.

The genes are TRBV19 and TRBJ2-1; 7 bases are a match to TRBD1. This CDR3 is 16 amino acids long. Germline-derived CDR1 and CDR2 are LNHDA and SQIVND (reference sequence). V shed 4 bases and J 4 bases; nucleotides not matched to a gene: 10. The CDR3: CASSRASPGGYNEQFF. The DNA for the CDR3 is TGTGCCAGTAGTAGGGCTAGTCCAGGGGGTTACAATGAGCAGTTCTTC.

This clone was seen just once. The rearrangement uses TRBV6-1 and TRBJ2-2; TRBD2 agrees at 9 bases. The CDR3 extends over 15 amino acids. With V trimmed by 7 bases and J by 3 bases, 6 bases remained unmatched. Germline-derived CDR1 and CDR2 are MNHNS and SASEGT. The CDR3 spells CASNIAGDYTGELFF. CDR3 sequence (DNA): TGTGCCAGCAATATAGCGGGGGACTACACCGGGGAGCTGTTTTTT.

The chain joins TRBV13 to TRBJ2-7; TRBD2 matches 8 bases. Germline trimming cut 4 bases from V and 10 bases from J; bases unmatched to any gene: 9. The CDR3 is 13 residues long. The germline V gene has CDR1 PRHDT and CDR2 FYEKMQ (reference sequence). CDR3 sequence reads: CASSYRGGAEQYF. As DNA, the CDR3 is TGTGCCAGCAGCTACCGGGGGGGCGCCGAACAGTACTTC.

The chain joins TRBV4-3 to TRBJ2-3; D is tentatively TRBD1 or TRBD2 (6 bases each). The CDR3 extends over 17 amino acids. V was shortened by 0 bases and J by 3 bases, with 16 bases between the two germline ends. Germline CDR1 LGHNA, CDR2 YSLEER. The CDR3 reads CASSQDRGQILTDTQYF. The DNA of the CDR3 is TGCGCCAGCAGCCAAGATCGGGGGCAAATCCTAACAGATACGCAGTATTTT.

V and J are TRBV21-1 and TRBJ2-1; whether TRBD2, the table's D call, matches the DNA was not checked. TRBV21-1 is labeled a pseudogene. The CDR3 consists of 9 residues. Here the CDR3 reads CASTSEQFF. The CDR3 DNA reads TGTGCCAGCACCTCCGAGCAGTTCTTC.

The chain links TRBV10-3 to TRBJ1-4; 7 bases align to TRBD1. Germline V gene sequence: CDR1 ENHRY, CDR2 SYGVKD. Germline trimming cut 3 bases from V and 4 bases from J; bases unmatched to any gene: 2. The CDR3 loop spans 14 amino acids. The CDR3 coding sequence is TGTGCCATCAGTGAAACAGGGGATAATGAAAAACTGTTTTTT. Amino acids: CAISETGDNEKLFF.

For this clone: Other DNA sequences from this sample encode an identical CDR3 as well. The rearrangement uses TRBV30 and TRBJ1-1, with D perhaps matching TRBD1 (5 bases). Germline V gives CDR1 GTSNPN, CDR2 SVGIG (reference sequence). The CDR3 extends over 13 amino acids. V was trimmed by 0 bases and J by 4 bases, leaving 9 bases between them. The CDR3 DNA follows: TGTGCCTGGAGTGTTGGGGGATCCACTGAAGCTTTCTTT. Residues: CAWSVGGSTEAFF.

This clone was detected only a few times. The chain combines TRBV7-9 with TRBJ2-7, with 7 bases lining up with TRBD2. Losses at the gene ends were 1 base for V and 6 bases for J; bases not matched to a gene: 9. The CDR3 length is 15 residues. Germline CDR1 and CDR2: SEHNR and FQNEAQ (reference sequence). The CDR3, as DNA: TGTGCCAGCAGCTTAGGGCCGGCGGGGGAGAGCGAGCAGTACTTC. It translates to CASSLGPAGESEQYF.

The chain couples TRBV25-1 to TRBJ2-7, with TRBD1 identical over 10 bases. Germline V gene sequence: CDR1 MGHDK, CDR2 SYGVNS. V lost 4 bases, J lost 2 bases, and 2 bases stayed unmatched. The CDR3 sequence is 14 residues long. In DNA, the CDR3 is TGTGCCAGCAGTGGTGGGACAGGGGCCTACGAGCAGTACTTC. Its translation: CASSGGTGAYEQYF.

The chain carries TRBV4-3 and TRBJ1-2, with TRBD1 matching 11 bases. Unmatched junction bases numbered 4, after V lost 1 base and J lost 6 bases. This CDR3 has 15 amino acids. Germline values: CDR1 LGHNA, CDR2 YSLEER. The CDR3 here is CASSQGGTGGDGYTF. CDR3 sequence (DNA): TGCGCCAGCAGCCAAGGGGGGACAGGGGGAGATGGCTACACCTTC.

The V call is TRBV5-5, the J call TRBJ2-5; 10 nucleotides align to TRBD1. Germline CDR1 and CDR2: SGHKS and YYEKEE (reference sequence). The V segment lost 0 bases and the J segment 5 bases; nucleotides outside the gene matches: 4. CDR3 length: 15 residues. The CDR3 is CASSLAGTGDETQYF. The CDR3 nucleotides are TGTGCCAGCAGCTTGGCCGGGACAGGGGACGAGACCCAGTACTTC.

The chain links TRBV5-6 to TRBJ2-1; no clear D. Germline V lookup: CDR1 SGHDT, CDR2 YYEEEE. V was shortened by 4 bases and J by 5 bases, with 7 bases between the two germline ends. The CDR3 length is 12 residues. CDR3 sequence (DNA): TGTGCCAGCAGCGGCATGAACAATGAGCAGTTCTTC. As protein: CASSGMNNEQFF.

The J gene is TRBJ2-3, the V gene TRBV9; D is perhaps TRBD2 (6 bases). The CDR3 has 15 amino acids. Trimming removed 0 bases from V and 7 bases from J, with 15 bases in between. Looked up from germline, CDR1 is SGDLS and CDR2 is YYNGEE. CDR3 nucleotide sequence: TGTGCCAGCAGCGTAGGTCAGGGTGCGGGGAATACGCAGTATTTT. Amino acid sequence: CASSVGQGAGNTQYF.

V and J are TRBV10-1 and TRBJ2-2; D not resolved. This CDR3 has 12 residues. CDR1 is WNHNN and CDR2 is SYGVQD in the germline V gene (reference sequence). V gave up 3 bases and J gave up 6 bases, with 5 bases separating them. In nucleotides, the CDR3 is TGCGCCAGCAGTGAAGGGCCCGGGGAGCTGTTTTTT. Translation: CASSEGPGELFF.

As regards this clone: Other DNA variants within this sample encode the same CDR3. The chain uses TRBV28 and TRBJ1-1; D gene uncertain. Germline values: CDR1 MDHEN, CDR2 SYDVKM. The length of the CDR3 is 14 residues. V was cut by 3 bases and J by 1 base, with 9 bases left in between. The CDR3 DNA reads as TGTGCCAGCAGTTTGGGTCTTCGGAACACTGAAGCTTTCTTT. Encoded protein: CASSLGLRNTEAFF.

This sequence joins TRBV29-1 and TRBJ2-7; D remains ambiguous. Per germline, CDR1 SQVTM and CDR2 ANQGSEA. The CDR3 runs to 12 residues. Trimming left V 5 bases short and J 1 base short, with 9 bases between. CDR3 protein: CSVKGISYEQYF. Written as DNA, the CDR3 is TGCAGCGTTAAAGGGATTTCCTACGAGCAGTACTTC.

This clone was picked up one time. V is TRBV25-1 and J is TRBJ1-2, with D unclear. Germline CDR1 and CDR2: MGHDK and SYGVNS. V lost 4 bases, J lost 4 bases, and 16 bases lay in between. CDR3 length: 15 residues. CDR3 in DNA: TGTGCCAGCAGTGGGTTCTCTGAGGTCCCCTATGGCTACACCTTC. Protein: CASSGFSEVPYGYTF.